Each of the 3 T cell receptor beta chains below was sequenced from the same sample in a study of blood T cell repertoires in COVID-19. The table came from immunoSEQ multiplex PCR; TCRdb's copy has only in-frame clones and leaves some out. The sample lists fewer than 250,000 clones; about four fifths were seen once. The sequenced sample consisted of PBMCs or T cells enriched from blood (not recorded which). These receptors were taken from a woman aged 30 to 39 who had recovered from COVID-19.

The chain is built from TRBV10-3 and TRBJ1-2; 9 bases match TRBD1. CDR3 length equals 17 residues. V shed 5 bases, J shed 6 bases, and the junction held 16 bases outside the gene matches. CDR1 and CDR2 from the germline V gene are ENHRY and SYGVKD. CDR3: CAISPRTGTGNSDGYTF. CDR3 nucleotide sequence: TGTGCCATCAGTCCTAGAACCGGGACAGGGAATTCGGATGGCTACACCTTC.

The V call is TRBV6-4, the J call TRBJ2-2, with D unresolved. Germline V gene data show CDR1 as MRHNA and CDR2 as SNTAGT. The CDR3 runs 13 residues. Trimming cost V 11 bases and J 3 bases, with 13 bases left between them. The CDR3 bases are TGTGCCTCCTCGCCTGAGGACACCGGGGAGCTGTTTTTT. Translating gives CASSPEDTGELFF.

This rearrangement joins TRBV5-1 to TRBJ1-5; 11 bases line up with TRBD1. Germline CDR1 and CDR2: SGHRS and YFSETQ. This CDR3 has 16 amino acids. V was pared by 4 bases and J by 0 bases, with 3 bases of the junction left unmatched. CDR3 region: CASSSGTGGSNQPQHF. CDR3 bases: TGCGCCAGCAGCAGCGGGACAGGGGGTAGCAATCAGCCCCAGCATTTT.